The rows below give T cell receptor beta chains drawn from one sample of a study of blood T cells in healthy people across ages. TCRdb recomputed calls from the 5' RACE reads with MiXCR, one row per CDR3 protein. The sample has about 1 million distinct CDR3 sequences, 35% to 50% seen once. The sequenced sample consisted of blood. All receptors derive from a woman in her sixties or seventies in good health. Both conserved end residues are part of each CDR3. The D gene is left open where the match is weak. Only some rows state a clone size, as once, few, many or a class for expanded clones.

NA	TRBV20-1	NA	CSARGMAKNIQYF
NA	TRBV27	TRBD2	CASSLGLVPYNEQYF
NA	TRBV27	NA	CATCDRTWCYEQYF
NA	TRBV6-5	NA	CASTQTGGVYGYTF
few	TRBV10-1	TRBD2	CASSDRSGADTQYF
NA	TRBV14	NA	CASSQGGRTTTDTQYF
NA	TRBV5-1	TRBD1	CASSFKGAGNIQYF
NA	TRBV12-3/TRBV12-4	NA	CASSPRLDPYNEQFF
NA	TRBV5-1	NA	CASSSDSLGQPQHF
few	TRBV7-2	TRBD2	CASSLDGGAGGSTDTQYF
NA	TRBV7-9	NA	CASSPSRANVLTF
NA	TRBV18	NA	CASSPRVAGETQYF
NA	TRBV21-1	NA	CASSNARGEVRGETQYF
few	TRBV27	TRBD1	CAIARTGSYEQYF
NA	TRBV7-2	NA	CASSLDVFPAYEQYF
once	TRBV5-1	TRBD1	CASSLRTGLETQYF
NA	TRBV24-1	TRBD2	CATSEGTNPVYEQYF
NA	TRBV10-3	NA	CAISELDSYNEQYF
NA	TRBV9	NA	CASSPTLEGYTF
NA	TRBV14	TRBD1	CASSQRTGVAYEQYF
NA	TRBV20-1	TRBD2	CGAREIGLAGGRGTDTQYF
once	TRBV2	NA	CASSERFYGYTF